The present entry profiles one TCR beta chain with its context. The target antigen is unknown. Coverage ceases 3 residues before the CDR3 finishes, and the germline J gene fills in the end. The CDR3 spans 16 residues. V lost 0 bases, J lost 7 bases, and 16 bases lay in between. Germline CDR1 reads LNHDA; CDR2 reads SQIVND (reference sequence). This entry is derived from a study of T cell clonality in common variable immunodeficiency. Regarding the study as a whole: Compared with healthy controls, CVID subjects showed increased TCRbeta clonality, mostly in about a third. The cause of increased CVID clonality remains unclear without subpopulation sequencing. CVID subjects shared fewer TCRbeta clones than healthy controls did.

Control and CVID samples contributed equal amounts of genomic DNA. Profiling relied on immunoSEQ multiplex PCR, and the TCRdb table lists in-frame clones only, not all of them. The sample yields about 47,000 clones, without any singletons. This chain joins TRBV19 and TRBJ2-1; D might be TRBD2 (7 bases). Source material: peripheral blood mononuclear cells. This clonotype was sampled from a person between 18 and 75 years old in good health. The CDR3 bases that were read are TGTGCCAGTAGTATAGACGGGACTACCAGGGGTAATGAG. Protein: CASSIDGTTRGNE. Given in full, the CDR3 is CASSIDGTTRGNEQFF.